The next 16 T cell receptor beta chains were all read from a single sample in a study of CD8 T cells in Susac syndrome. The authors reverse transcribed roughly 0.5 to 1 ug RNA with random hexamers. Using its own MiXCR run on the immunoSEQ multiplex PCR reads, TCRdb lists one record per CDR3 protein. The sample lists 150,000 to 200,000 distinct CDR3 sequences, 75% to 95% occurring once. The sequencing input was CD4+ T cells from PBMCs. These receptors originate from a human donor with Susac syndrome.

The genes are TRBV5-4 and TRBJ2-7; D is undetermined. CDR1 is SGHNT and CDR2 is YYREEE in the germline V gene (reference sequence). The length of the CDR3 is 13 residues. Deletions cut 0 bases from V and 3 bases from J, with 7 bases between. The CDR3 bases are TGTGCCAGCAGCTTGGCTTTGGGCTACGAGCAGTACTTC. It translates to CASSLALGYEQYF.

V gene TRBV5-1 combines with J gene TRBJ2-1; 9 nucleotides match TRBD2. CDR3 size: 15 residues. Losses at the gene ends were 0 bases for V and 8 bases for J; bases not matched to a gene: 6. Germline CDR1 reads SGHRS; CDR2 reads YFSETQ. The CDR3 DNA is TGCGCCAGCAGCTTGGAATTAGCGGGAGACGATGAGCAGTTCTTC. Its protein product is CASSLELAGDDEQFF.

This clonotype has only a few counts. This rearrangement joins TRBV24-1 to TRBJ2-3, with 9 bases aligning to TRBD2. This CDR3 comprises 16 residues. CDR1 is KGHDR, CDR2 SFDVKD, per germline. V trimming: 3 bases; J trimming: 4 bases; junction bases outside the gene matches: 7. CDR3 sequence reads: CATSDQHGTSPDTQYF. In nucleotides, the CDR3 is TGTGCCACCAGTGATCAGCATGGGACTAGCCCAGATACGCAGTATTTT.

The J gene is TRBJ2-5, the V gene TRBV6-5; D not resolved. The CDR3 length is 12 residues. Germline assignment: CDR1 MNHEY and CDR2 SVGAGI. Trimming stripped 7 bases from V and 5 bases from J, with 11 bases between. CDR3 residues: CASNRIAETQYF. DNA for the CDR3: TGTGCCAGCAACCGAATCGCGGAGACCCAGTACTTC.

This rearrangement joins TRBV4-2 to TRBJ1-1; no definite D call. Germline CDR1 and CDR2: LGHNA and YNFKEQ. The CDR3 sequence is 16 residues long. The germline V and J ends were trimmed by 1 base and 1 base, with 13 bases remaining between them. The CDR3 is CASSQVRSKTNTEAFF. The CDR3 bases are TGTGCCAGCAGCCAAGTACGAAGCAAAACGAACACTGAAGCTTTCTTT.

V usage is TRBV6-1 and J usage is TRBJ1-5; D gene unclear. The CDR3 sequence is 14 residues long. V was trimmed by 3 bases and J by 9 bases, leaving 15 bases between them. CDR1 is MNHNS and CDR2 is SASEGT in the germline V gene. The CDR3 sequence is CASSDFGRLLPQHF. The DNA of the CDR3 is TGTGCCAGCAGTGACTTCGGGCGTTTGCTGCCCCAGCATTTT.

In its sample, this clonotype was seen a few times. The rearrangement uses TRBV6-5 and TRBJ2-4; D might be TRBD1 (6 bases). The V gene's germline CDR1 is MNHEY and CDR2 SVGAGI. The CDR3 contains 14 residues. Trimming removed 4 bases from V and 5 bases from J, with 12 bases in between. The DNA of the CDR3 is TGTGCCAGCAGTTCCACAGGGTGGGAAAACATTCAGTACTTC. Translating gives CASSSTGWENIQYF.

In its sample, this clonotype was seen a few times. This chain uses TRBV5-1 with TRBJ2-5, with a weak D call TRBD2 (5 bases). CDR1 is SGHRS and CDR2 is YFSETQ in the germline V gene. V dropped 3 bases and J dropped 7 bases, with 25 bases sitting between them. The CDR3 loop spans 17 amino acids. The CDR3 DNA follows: TGCGCCAGCAGCTCGGGAAGGGAACTTTATCGTTCTGGGACCCAGTACTTC. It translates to CASSSGRELYRSGTQYF.

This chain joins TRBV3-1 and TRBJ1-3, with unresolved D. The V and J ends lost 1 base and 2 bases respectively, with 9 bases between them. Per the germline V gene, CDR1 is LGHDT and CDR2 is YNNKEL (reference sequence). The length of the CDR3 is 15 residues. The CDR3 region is CASSQGFTPGNTIYF. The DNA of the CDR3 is TGTGCCAGCAGCCAAGGCTTCACACCTGGAAACACCATATATTTT.

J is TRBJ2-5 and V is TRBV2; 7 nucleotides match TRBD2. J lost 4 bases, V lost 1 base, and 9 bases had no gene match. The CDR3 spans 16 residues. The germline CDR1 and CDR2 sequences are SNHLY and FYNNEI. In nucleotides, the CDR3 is TGTGCCAGCAGTGAAGTCGGGGCGGGAGCCGGAGAGACCCAGTACTTC. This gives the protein CASSEVGAGAGETQYF.

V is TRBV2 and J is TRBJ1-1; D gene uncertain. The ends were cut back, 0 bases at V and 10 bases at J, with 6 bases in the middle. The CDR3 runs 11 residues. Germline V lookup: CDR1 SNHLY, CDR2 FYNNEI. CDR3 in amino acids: CASSEARVAFF. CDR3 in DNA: TGTGCCAGCAGTGAAGCTAGGGTAGCTTTCTTT.

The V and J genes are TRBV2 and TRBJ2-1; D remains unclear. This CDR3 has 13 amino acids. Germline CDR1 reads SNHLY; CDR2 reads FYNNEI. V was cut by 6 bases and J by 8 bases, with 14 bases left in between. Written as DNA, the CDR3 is TGTGCCAGCAGGCCCGGAGAGTCCCATGAGCAGTTCTTC. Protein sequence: CASRPGESHEQFF.

CDR3 region: CSARRQFMNTEAFF. Here the CDR3 DNA reads TGCAGTGCTAGACGACAGTTCATGAACACTGAAGCTTTCTTT. V and J are TRBV20-1 and TRBJ1-1; tentative D call: TRBD1 (5 bases). CDR3 length equals 14 residues. Germline CDR1 DFQATT, CDR2 SNEGSKA (reference sequence). V was clipped by 2 bases and J by 0 bases, with 10 bases between them.

CDR3 DNA: TGTGCCAGCAGTTATCTTGGGGGAGGAACAGATACGCAGTATTTT. Residues: CASSYLGGGTDTQYF. This chain links TRBV12-3 or TRBV12-4 with TRBJ2-3, with D tentatively TRBD2 (6 bases). Trimming cost V 4 bases and J 3 bases, with 14 bases left between them. The CDR3 contains 15 residues.

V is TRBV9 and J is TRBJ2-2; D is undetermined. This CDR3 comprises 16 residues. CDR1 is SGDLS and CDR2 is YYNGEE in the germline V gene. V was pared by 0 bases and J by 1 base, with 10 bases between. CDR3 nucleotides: TGTGCCAGCAGCGTAGCAGAACCTGGGAACACCGGGGAGCTGTTTTTT. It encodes CASSVAEPGNTGELFF.

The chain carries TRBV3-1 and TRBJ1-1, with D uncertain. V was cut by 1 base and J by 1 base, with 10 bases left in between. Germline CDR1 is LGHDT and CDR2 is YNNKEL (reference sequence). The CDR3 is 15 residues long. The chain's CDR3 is CASSQAFPENTEAFF. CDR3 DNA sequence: TGTGCCAGCAGCCAAGCTTTCCCAGAGAACACTGAAGCTTTCTTT.